This record concerns one T cell receptor (beta chain) sequence. This sample is part of a study of blood T cell repertoires in COVID-19. V dropped 4 bases and J dropped 2; count of bases not matched to a gene: 10. From germline, CDR1 is SGHNT and CDR2 YYREEE (reference sequence). The CDR3 extends over 16 amino acids. Produced via immunoSEQ multiplex PCR; TCRdb's table is partial and in-frame only. The sample lists approximately 220,000 clones, 83% occurring once. This TCR was sampled from a woman between 50 and 59 years old who had been exposed to COVID-19. Source material: PBMCs or T cells enriched from blood (not recorded which). J is TRBJ2-3 and V is TRBV5-4, with 7 bases aligning to TRBD1. The DNA for the CDR3 is TGTGCCAGCAGCCAGAATCGGGACAGAGACACAGATACGCAGTATTTT. Translating it yields CASSQNRDRDTDTQYF.